This TCR beta chain was recorded in a study of blood T cells in healthy people across ages. Combining a sample-barcoded 5' primer with a J-beta primer mix, a second PCR ran for about 6 to 11 cycles. TCRdb reanalysed the 5' RACE reads using MiXCR and keeps one entry per CDR3 protein. In the table there are roughly 1,700,000 distinct CDR3 sequences, approximately 30% of which are singletons. Study-level results: A conclusive naive versus antigen-experienced comparison was prevented by the unsorted PBMCs. Fewer expanded clones and more diversity marked long-lived versus aged donors.

V was trimmed by 0 bases and J by 10 bases, leaving 14 bases between them. The length of the CDR3 is 15 residues. The germline V gene has CDR1 SGHRS and CDR2 YFSETQ. This clonotype has a handful of counts. Its target is unknown. The specimen sequenced was blood. The chain couples TRBV5-1 to TRBJ1-6; TRBD1 might be the D (5 bases). This receptor was identified in a woman in her twenties or thirties in good health. The DNA of the CDR3 is TGCGCCAGCAGCTTGGATGGGGCATCGGGGTCACCCCTCCACTTT. This gives the protein CASSLDGASGSPLHF.